This entry lists 10 T cell receptor beta chains sequenced from one sample in a study of CD8+ T cells in alopecia areata. RNA extraction was followed by reverse transcription into cDNA, which acted as the sequencing template. Clones were sequenced by immunoSEQ multiplex PCR, and TCRdb holds only the in-frame ones, with some missing. The repertoire holds about 130,000 clones, with about 60% as singletons. The material sequenced was CD4+ T cells sorted from blood, taken at week 0. All receptors derive from a human donor with alopecia areata.

This clone came up a few times. CDR3 region: CSVETEFYGYTF. The CDR3 DNA sequence: TGCAGCGTTGAAACGGAGTTCTATGGCTACACCTTC. The rearrangement uses TRBV29-1 and TRBJ1-2; D ambiguous. The CDR3 runs 12 residues. Trimming took off 2 bases at V and 4 bases at J, with 8 bases between the two ends. Germline V gives CDR1 SQVTM, CDR2 ANQGSEA. The full variable domain, with the rest looked up from reference TRBV29-1 and TRBJ1-2, is SAVISQKPSRDICQRGTSLTIQCQVDSQVTMMFWYRQQPGQSLTLIATANQGSEATYESGFVIDKFPISRPNLTFSTLTVSNMSPEDSSIYLCSVETEFYGYTFGSGTRLTVV.

For this clone: Different DNA sequences within this sample yield the same CDR3. This sequence joins TRBV30 and TRBJ2-7; no reliable D call. Trimming cost V 0 bases and J 3 bases, with 3 bases left between them. Germline V gene data show CDR1 as GTSNPN and CDR2 as SVGIG (reference sequence). The CDR3 loop spans 11 amino acids. CDR3 amino acids: CAWSVSYEQYF. Written as DNA, the CDR3 is TGTGCCTGGAGTGTTAGCTACGAGCAGTACTTC. Together with reference TRBV30 and TRBJ2-7, the CDR3 gives the full variable domain: SQTIHQWPATLVQPVGSPLSLECTVEGTSNPNLYWYRQAAGRGLQLLFYSVGIGQISSEVPQNLSASRPQDRQFILSSKKLLLSDSGFYLCAWSVSYEQYFGPGTRLTVT.

This rearrangement joins TRBV5-6 to TRBJ2-6, with no clear D. V was pared by 4 bases and J by 1 base, with 3 bases between. The CDR3 has 13 amino acids. Germline values: CDR1 SGHDT, CDR2 YYEEEE. The CDR3 loop reads CASSKSGANVLTF. The CDR3 DNA reads as TGTGCCAGCAGCAAGTCTGGGGCCAACGTCCTGACTTTC.

The J gene is TRBJ1-2, the V gene TRBV2, with a weak D call TRBD1 (6 bases). Germline V gene lookup returns CDR1 SNHLY and CDR2 FYNNEI. Between the trimmed V and J ends, which lost 6 bases and 8 bases, there was a span of 13 bases. CDR3 size: 12 residues. CDR3 loop: CASSEQGLGYTF. CDR3 DNA: TGTGCCAGCAGCGAACAGGGCTTAGGCTACACCTTC.

The chain combines TRBV6-1 with TRBJ1-1; D unclear. The V end was cut by 4 bases, the J end by 5 bases, with 11 bases between. From germline, CDR1 is MNHNS and CDR2 SASEGT. The CDR3 is made up of 13 amino acids. Written as DNA, the CDR3 is TGTGCCAGCAGTGTATGGGAAGGTACTGAAGCTTTCTTT. Its translation: CASSVWEGTEAFF.

This clone was counted a few times. The CDR3 coding sequence is TGTGCCACCAGCAGAGATCGAGTTCTGGCGAATGAGCAGTTCTTC. Protein: CATSRDRVLANEQFF. The chain combines TRBV15 with TRBJ2-1; D uncertain. Per the germline V gene, CDR1 is LNHNV and CDR2 is YYDKDF (reference sequence). The CDR3 is made up of 15 amino acids. V was cut by 0 bases and J by 7 bases, with 13 bases left in between.

There are a few counts of this clone. The chain links TRBV5-1 to TRBJ2-1; possibly TRBD2 for D (6 bases). Deletions cut 0 bases from V and 8 bases from J, with 12 bases between. The CDR3 is made up of 14 amino acids. Germline-derived CDR1 and CDR2 are SGHRS and YFSETQ. As DNA, the CDR3 is TGCGCCAGCAGCTTGGCGCGGGGTGGGGATGAGCAGTTCTTC. It codes for CASSLARGGDEQFF.

The chain employs TRBV6-1 and TRBJ1-1; 11 bases map to TRBD1. Per germline, CDR1 MNHNS and CDR2 SASEGT. The length of the CDR3 is 14 residues. V dropped 7 bases and J dropped 5; count of bases not matched to a gene: 6. CDR3 protein: CASIGQGARTEAFF. The CDR3 nucleotides are TGTGCCAGCATTGGACAGGGGGCAAGGACTGAAGCTTTCTTT.

The V and J genes are TRBV4-3 and TRBJ1-2; no clear D. Trimming removed 0 bases at V and 6 bases at J, with 14 bases between. Germline V gene lookup returns CDR1 LGHNA and CDR2 YSLEER. This CDR3 region has 15 residues. The CDR3, as DNA: TGCGCCAGCAGCCAAGATATAGGGTTCTACGATGGCTACACCTTC. It translates to CASSQDIGFYDGYTF.

This clone turned up a few times. V is TRBV5-6 and J is TRBJ1-5; D is perhaps TRBD1 (5 bases). The germline V gene has CDR1 SGHDT and CDR2 YYEEEE. The CDR3 runs to 13 residues. V was trimmed by 2 bases and J by 7 bases, leaving 10 bases between them. The DNA of the CDR3 is TGTGCCAGCAGCTTTGGCAGGGACCAGCCCCAGCATTTT. As protein: CASSFGRDQPQHF.